This TCR beta chain was identified in a study of blood T cell repertoires in COVID-19. Across the study: The United States, Italy and Spain provided the acute and convalescent COVID-19 samples. PBMCs, B-cell-depleted T cells, or T cells provided the cDNA or gDNA that made up the material.

Worth noting for this clone: At the DNA level, this CDR3 is encoded by other sequences in the same sample as well.

Germline V CDR1 and CDR2: SGHNT, YENEEA. CDR3 length: 14 residues. V was pared by 3 bases and J by 2 bases, with 7 bases between. The authors' processing: Nucleated cell counts were estimated from reference gene primer amplification. The data were produced by immunoSEQ multiplex PCR, yet TCRdb's version contains in-frame clones alone and is incomplete. V and J calls and clone size are copied from that table; D and trimming were computed from the DNA. The sample includes tens of thousands of clones, roughly 80% of them seen just once. This TCR was recovered from a human donor in a cohort sampled during active COVID-19. The J gene is TRBJ2-2, the V gene TRBV11-3; D perhaps matches TRBD2 (5 bases). The specimen sequenced was peripheral blood. The CDR3 is CASSFGGNTGELFF. The CDR3 nucleotides read TGTGCCAGCAGCTTCGGAGGCAACACCGGGGAGCTGTTTTTT.